This is a list of T cell receptor beta chains from one sample in a study of blood T cell repertoires in COVID-19. Measured with immunoSEQ multiplex PCR; TCRdb has only the in-frame clones, and not every one. The sample lists around 470,000 clones; 80% to 95% were seen once. Material for sequencing was PBMCs or T cells enriched from blood (not recorded which). All receptors derive from a man in his late teens or twenties who had recovered from COVID-19. The CDR3 runs from the conserved cysteine through the conserved F or W. A D gene is named only where the DNA matches it firmly. Clone size, where shown, is once, few, many, or a class for clones that have expanded.

TRBD1	TRBV19	-	TRBJ1-3	CASSTTWTGVSLSSGNTIYF	TGTGCCAGTAGTACAACTTGGACAGGGGTTTCTTTAAGCTCTGGAAACACCATATATTTT
TRBD1	TRBV27	-	TRBJ1-2	CASSQLGQAFSLLLSGYTF	TGTGCCAGCAGCCAATTAGGACAGGCCTTTTCTCTCCTGCTTTCGGGCTACACCTTC
TRBD2	TRBV6-5	-	TRBJ2-7	CASSGTTSSYEQYF	TGTGCCAGCAGCGGGACTACCAGCTCCTACGAGCAGTACTTC
TRBD2	TRBV12-5	-	TRBJ2-1	CASGLAPSGSSGGQFF	TGTGCTAGTGGTTTGGCCCCTAGCGGGAGCTCCGGGGGGCAGTTCTTC
-	TRBV28	-	TRBJ1-2	CASTGNYGYTF	TGTGCCAGCACCGGGAACTATGGCTACACCTTC
-	TRBV18	-	TRBJ1-5	CASSPATFNQPQHF	TGTGCCAGCTCACCCGCTACGTTCAATCAGCCCCAGCATTTT
-	TRBV2	-	TRBJ2-3	CASSEAQGGVADTQYF	TGTGCCAGCAGTGAAGCGCAGGGGGGAGTGGCAGATACGCAGTATTTT
TRBD2	TRBV20-1	-	TRBJ2-1	CSASFPSGRSEQFF	TGCAGTGCTAGTTTCCCTAGCGGGAGGTCTGAGCAGTTCTTC
TRBD2	TRBV4-1	-	TRBJ2-7	CASSQTTSEYEQYF	TGCGCCAGCAGCCAAACGACTAGCGAATACGAGCAGTACTTC
-	TRBV29-1	-	TRBJ1-1	CSVDIGGGSTEAFF	TGCAGCGTTGATATCGGGGGGGGTTCGACTGAAGCTTTCTTT
TRBD1	TRBV9	-	TRBJ1-1	CASSITGGENTEAFF	TGTGCCAGCAGCATTACAGGGGGAGAGAACACTGAAGCTTTCTTT
TRBD1	TRBV5-1	-	TRBJ1-2	CASSPGQGAAGYTF	TGCGCCAGCAGCCCGGGACAGGGGGCAGCGGGCTACACCTTC
TRBD1	TRBV19	-	TRBJ1-6	CASSTLTGARNSPLHF	TGTGCCAGTAGTACCCTTACAGGGGCGAGGAATTCACCCCTCCACTTT
TRBD1	TRBV9	-	TRBJ1-3	CASSVGGQGYTIYF	TGTGCCAGCAGCGTAGGGGGACAGGGTTACACCATATATTTT
-	TRBV18	-	TRBJ2-2	CASFRTANTGELFF	TGTGCCAGCTTTCGGACAGCTAACACCGGGGAGCTGTTTTTT
TRBD2	TRBV6-5	-	TRBJ2-1	CASSYFREGRGEQFF	TGTGCCAGCAGTTACTTCCGGGAGGGCCGGGGTGAGCAGTTCTTC
-	TRBV11-3	-	TRBJ2-7	CASSLVGSGEQYF	TGTGCCAGCAGCTTAGTTGGGAGCGGAGAGCAGTACTTC
-	TRBV5-1	-	TRBJ1-3	CASSLGVPVRNTIYF	TGCGCCAGCAGCTTGGGCGTGCCGGTGAGAAACACCATATATTTT
-	TRBV5-1	-	TRBJ2-7	CASSLFGDTLAEQYF	TGCGCCAGCAGCTTGTTTGGGGACACCTTAGCCGAGCAGTACTTC
-	TRBV6-1	once	TRBJ1-4	CASSEVISGLFNEKLFF	TGTGCCAGCAGTGAAGTGATATCGGGACTGTTTAATGAAAAACTGTTTTTT
-	TRBV2	few	TRBJ2-2	CASIQSRSTGELFF	TGTGCCAGCATTCAGTCTCGAAGCACCGGGGAGCTGTTTTTT
TRBD1	TRBV9	-	TRBJ1-2	CASSAETGQGYGYTF	TGTGCCAGCAGCGCGGAGACTGGACAGGGCTATGGCTACACCTTC
-	TRBV27	-	TRBJ2-1	CASSLEGSNYNEQFF	TGTGCCAGCAGTTTGGAGGGGAGCAACTACAATGAGCAGTTCTTC
TRBD2	TRBV27	-	TRBJ2-1	CASSYLGGGDNEQFF	TGTGCCAGCAGTTACCTCGGGGGGGGTGACAATGAGCAGTTCTTC
-	TRBV27	-	TRBJ1-6	CASSLRRNSPLHF	TGTGCCAGCAGTTTACGGAGAAATTCACCCCTCCACTTT
-	TRBV5-5	-	TRBJ1-2	CASVPGTTNYGYTF	TGTGCCAGCGTCCCCGGGACAACGAACTATGGCTACACCTTC
-	TRBV7-2	-	TRBJ2-1	CASKGTSYNEQFF	TGTGCCAGCAAAGGAACTAGCTACAATGAGCAGTTCTTC
-	TRBV29-1	-	TRBJ2-7	CSVEWAGHSYEQYF	TGCAGCGTTGAATGGGCAGGTCACTCATACGAGCAGTACTTC
-	TRBV28	once	TRBJ1-2	CASRVAGSGSNYGYTF	TGTGCCAGCAGGGTGGCGGGGTCCGGATCTAACTATGGCTACACCTTC
-	TRBV30	-	TRBJ1-1	CAWRTRAMNTEAFF	TGTGCCTGGAGAACCAGGGCGATGAACACTGAAGCTTTCTTT
TRBD2	TRBV5-4	-	TRBJ2-1	CASSAGGLAGTSEQFF	TGTGCCAGCAGCGCAGGGGGACTAGCGGGAACAAGTGAGCAGTTCTTC
TRBD1	TRBV10-3	-	TRBJ1-1	CAISGIQGARRAFF	TGTGCCATCAGTGGGATTCAGGGGGCGCGTCGAGCTTTCTTT
-	TRBV19	few	TRBJ2-2	CASCTGRERTGELFF	TGTGCCAGTTGTACAGGGCGGGAGAGGACCGGGGAGCTGTTTTTT
-	TRBV5-1	-	TRBJ1-6	CASSPRTVSSYNSPLHF	TGCGCCAGCAGCCCCCGGACAGTGAGCTCCTATAATTCACCCCTCCACTTT
-	TRBV5-1	-	TRBJ1-5	CASSLEAGNPQHF	TGCGCCAGCAGCTTGGAAGCGGGTAACCCCCAGCATTTT
-	TRBV3-1/TRBV3-2	once	TRBJ1-3	CASSEREIGNTIYF	TGTGCCAGCAGCGAAAGGGAGATTGGAAACACCATATATTTT
-	TRBV7-8	-	TRBJ1-3	CASSLRGSGNTIYF	TGTGCCAGCAGCTTGCGGGGTTCGGGAAACACCATATATTTT
TRBD2	TRBV7-8	once	TRBJ2-7	CASSTEGGTSYEQYF	TGTGCCAGCAGCACCGAGGGGGGGACTAGCTACGAGCAGTACTTC
TRBD1	TRBV7-6	-	TRBJ1-3	CASSPPGGSGNTIYF	TGTGCCAGCAGCCCTCCAGGGGGCTCTGGAAACACCATATATTTT
TRBD2	TRBV5-4	-	TRBJ2-6	CASSYPPGLETLSGANVLTF	TGTGCCAGCAGCTACCCCCCGGGACTAGAAACTCTCTCTGGGGCCAACGTCCTGACTTTC
-	TRBV7-8	-	TRBJ2-2	CASSLRRLATTTGELFF	TGTGCCAGCAGCTTAAGACGGCTAGCGACAACCACCGGGGAGCTGTTTTTT
-	TRBV5-5	once	TRBJ1-1	CASSLEGSGTEAFF	TGTGCCAGCAGCTTGGAGGGGTCCGGCACTGAAGCTTTCTTT
-	TRBV18	-	TRBJ1-2	CASSQEALIRAGGYTF	TGTGCCAGCTCACAGGAGGCATTGATTAGGGCTGGTGGCTACACCTTC
TRBD2	TRBV7-6	-	TRBJ2-3	CASSQTSGSPEDTQYF	TGTGCCAGCAGCCAGACTAGCGGGAGCCCCGAAGATACGCAGTATTTT
-	TRBV4-1	-	TRBJ1-2	CASSPYGRGGNYGYTF	TGCGCCAGCAGCCCTTACGGGCGGGGTGGAAACTATGGCTACACCTTC
-	TRBV18	-	TRBJ2-5	CASSTQQETQYF	TGTGCCAGCTCCACACAACAAGAGACCCAGTACTTC